This TCR beta chain was sequenced in a study of blood T cell repertoires in COVID-19. Background on the study: Donors in the United States, Italy and Spain gave samples during acute or convalescent COVID-19.

In the source study's methods: Counts of nucleated cells, estimated from reference gene primer amplification, were obtained. Only in-frame clones appear in the TCRdb table, and some are missing; sequencing was by immunoSEQ multiplex PCR. The D gene and trimming were derived from the DNA, and the V and J assignments and clone size from that table. This table has about half a million clones, roughly 89% appearing once. Seattle researchers signed up patients amid active infection and tracked them longitudinally. The germline V gene has CDR1 LGHNA and CDR2 YNFKEQ. Trimming removed 4 bases at V and 0 bases at J, with 12 bases between. This CDR3 is built from 15 residues.

The TCR comes from a man aged 18 to 30 with COVID-19, enrolled during active disease. The sequenced sample consisted of peripheral blood. The J gene is TRBJ2-5, the V gene TRBV4-2; tentative D call: TRBD2 (7 bases). CDR3 nucleotides: TGTGCCAGCAGCCCCGAGGGGGGGAACCAAGAGACCCAGTACTTC. Its translation is CASSPEGGNQETQYF.